This entry describes one T cell receptor beta chain. Its antigen is unidentified. The germline CDR1 and CDR2 sequences are MNHEY and SVGAGI. Trimming cost V 2 bases and J 2 bases, with 10 bases left between them. This CDR3 spans 14 amino acids. TCRdb re-called the 5' RACE reads with MiXCR, one entry per CDR3 protein. The table records roughly 600,000 distinct CDR3 sequences, more than 15% of them present only once. The sample is drawn from a study of T-cell memory formation after mild COVID-19. Study observations and caveats: CD4+ contracting clones were found mainly in CM and EM, and CD8+ ones in EMRA. Memory from before infection featured some responding clones, which suggests cross-reactive memory joined.

The sequencing input was PBMCs or a T cell subset sorted from them (not recorded which). This receptor was taken from an adult woman who had mild COVID-19 (a few samples of this study predate the infection). Cell type and time point are not known. The chain uses TRBV6-5 and TRBJ2-7; maybe TRBD2 (5 bases). The CDR3 DNA reads as TGTGCCAGCAGTTACGCCGGGAAACCCTACGAGCAGTACTTC. This codes for CASSYAGKPYEQYF.